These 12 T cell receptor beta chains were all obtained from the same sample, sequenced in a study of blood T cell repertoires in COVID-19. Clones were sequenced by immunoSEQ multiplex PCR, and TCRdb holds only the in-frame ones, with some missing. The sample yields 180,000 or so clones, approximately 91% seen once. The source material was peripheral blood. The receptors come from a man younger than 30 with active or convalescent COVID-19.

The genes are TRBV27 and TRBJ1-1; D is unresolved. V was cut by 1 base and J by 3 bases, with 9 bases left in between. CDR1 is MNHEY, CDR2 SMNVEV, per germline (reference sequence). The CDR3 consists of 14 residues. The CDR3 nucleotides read TGTGCCAGCAGTTTATTTTTCAGATACACTGAAGCTTTCTTT. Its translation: CASSLFFRYTEAFF.

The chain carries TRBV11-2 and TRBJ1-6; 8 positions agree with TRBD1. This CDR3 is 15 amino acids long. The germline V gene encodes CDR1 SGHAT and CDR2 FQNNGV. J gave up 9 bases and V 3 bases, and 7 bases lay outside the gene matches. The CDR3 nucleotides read TGTGCCAGCAGCTTCAGGGGGCCAGGTGGTTCACCCCTCCACTTT. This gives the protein CASSFRGPGGSPLHF.

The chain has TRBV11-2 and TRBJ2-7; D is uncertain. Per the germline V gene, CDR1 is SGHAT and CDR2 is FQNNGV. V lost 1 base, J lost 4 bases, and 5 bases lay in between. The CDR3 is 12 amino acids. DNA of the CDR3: TGTGCCAGCAGCTTAGTACAGTACGAGCAGTACTTC. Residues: CASSLVQYEQYF. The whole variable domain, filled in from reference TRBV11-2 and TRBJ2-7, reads EAGVAQSPRYKIIEKRQSVAFWCNPISGHATLYWYQQILGQGPKLLIQFQNNGVVDDSQLPKDRFSAERLKGVDSTLKIQPAKLEDSAVYLCASSLVQYEQYFGPGTRLTVT.

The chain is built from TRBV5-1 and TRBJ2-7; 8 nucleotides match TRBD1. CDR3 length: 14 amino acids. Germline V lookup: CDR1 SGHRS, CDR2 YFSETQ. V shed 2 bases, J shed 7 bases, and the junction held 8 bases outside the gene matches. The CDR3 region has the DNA TGCGCCAGCAGCTTTAAGCAGGGGGCAGGGGAGCAGTACTTC. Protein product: CASSFKQGAGEQYF.

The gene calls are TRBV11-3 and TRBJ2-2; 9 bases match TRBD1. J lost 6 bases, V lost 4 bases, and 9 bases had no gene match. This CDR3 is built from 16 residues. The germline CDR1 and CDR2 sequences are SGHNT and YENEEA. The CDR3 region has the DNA TGTGCCAGCAGCTCAGGACAGGGGAGTAGCGCCGGGGAGCTGTTTTTT. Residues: CASSSGQGSSAGELFF.

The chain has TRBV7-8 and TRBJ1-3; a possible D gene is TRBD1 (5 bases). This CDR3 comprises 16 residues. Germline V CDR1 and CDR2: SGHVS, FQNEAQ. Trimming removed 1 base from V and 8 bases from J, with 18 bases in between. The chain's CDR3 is CASSLGGGGARDTIYF. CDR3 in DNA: TGTGCCAGCAGCTTAGGTGGTGGAGGGGCTAGGGACACCATATATTTT.

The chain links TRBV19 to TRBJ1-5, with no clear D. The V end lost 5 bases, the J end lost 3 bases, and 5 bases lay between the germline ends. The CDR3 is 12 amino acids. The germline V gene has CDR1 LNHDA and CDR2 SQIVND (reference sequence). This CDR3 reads CASSLFNQPQHF. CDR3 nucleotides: TGTGCCAGTAGTCTTTTCAATCAGCCCCAGCATTTT.

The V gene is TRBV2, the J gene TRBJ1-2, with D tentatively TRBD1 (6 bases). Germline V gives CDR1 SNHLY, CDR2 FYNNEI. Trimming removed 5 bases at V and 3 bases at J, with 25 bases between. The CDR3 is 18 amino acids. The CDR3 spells CASSRTTGVGIVDYGYTF. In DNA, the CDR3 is TGTGCCAGCAGTCGTACGACAGGAGTCGGGATCGTCGACTATGGCTACACCTTC.

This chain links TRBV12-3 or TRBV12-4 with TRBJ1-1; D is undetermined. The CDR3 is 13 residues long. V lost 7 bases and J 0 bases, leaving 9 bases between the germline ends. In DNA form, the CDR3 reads TGTGCCAGCAACAACGATGTGAACACTGAAGCTTTCTTT. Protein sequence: CASNNDVNTEAFF.

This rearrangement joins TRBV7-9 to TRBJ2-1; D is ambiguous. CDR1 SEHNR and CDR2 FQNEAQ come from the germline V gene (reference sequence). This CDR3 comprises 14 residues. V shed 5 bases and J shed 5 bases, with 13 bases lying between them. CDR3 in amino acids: CASSPTRVNNEQFF. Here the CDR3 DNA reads TGTGCCAGCAGCCCGACCCGGGTGAACAATGAGCAGTTCTTC.

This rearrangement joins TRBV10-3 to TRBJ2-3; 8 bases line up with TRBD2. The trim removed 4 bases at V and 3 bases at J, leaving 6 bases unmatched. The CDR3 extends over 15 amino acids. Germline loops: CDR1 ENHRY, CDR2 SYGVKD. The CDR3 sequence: CAISVTSGDTDTQYF. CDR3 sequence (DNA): TGTGCCATCAGTGTTACTAGCGGAGATACAGATACGCAGTATTTT.

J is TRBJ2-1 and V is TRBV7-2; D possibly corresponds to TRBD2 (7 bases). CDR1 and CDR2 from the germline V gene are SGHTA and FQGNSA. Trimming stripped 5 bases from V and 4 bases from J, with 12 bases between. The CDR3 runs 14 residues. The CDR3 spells CASSPRGAYNEQFF. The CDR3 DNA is TGTGCCAGCAGCCCCCGGGGGGCGTACAATGAGCAGTTCTTC.